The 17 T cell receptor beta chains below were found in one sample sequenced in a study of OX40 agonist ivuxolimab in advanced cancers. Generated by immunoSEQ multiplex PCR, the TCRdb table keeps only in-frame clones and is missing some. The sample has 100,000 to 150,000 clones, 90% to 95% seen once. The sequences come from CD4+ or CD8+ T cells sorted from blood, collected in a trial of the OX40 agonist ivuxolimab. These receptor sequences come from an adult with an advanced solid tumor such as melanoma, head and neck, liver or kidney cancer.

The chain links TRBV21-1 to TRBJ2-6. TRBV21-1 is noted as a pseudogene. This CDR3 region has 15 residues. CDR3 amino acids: CANFGAPGGANVLTF. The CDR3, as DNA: TGTGCCAACTTCGGGGCCCCGGGGGGGGCCAACGTCCTGACTTTC.

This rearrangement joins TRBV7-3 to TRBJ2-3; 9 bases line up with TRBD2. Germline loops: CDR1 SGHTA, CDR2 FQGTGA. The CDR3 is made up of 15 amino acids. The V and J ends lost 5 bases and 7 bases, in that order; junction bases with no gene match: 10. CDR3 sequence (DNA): TGTGCCAGCAGCCAAATAGCGGGGGCGGTTAATACGCAGTATTTT. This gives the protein CASSQIAGAVNTQYF.

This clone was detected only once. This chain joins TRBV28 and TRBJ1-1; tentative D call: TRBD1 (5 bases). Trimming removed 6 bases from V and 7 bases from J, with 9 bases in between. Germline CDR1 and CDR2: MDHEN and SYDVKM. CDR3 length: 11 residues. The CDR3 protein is CASSETVEAFF. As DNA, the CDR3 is TGTGCCAGCAGCGAGACAGTTGAAGCTTTCTTT. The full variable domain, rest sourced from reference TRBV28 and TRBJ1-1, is DVKVTQSSRYLVKRTGEKVFLECVQDMDHENMFWYRQDPGLGLRLIYFSYDVKMKEKGDIPEGYSVSREKKERFSLILESASTNQTSMYLCASSETVEAFFGQGTRLTVV.

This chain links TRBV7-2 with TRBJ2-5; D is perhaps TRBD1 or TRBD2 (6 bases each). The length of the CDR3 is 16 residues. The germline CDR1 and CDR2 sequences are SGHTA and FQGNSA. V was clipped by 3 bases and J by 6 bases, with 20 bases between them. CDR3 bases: TGTGCCAGCAGCTTGGGGGGACACCGGGGGAGGCAGACCCAGTACTTC. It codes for CASSLGGHRGRQTQYF.

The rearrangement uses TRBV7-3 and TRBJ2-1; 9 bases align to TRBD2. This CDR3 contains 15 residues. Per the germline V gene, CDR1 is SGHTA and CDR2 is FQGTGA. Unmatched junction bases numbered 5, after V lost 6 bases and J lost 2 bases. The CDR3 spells CASSPRTSAYNEQFF. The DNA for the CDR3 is TGTGCCAGCAGTCCCCGGACTAGCGCCTACAATGAGCAGTTCTTC.

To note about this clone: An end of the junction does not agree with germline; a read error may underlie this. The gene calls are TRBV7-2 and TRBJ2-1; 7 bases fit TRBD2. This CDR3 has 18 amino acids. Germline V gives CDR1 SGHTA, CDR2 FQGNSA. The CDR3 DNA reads TGTGCCAGCAGCTTAAGTTCCCTAGCGGTAAGCTCCTACAATGAGCAGCTCTTC. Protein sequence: CASSLSSLAVSSYNEQLF. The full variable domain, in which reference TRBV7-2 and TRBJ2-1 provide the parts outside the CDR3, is GAGVSQSPSNKVTEKGKDVELRCDPISGHTALYWYRQSLGQGLEFLIYFQGNSAPDKSGLPSDRFSAERTGGSVSTLTIQRTQQEDSAVYLCASSLSSLAVSSYNEQLFGPGTRLTVL.

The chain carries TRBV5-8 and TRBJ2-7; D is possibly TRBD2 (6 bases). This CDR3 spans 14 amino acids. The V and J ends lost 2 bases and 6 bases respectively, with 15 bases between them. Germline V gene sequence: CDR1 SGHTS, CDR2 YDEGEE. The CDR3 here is CASSFSGRRVEQYF. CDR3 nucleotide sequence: TGTGCCAGCAGCTTCAGCGGCAGGAGGGTCGAGCAGTACTTC.

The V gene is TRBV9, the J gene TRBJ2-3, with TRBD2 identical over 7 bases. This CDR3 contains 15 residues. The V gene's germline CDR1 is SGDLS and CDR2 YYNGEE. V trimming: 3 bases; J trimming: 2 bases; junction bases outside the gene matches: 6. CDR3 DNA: TGTGCCAGCAGCGCATTAGCGGGCTCCACAGATACGCAGTATTTT. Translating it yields CASSALAGSTDTQYF.

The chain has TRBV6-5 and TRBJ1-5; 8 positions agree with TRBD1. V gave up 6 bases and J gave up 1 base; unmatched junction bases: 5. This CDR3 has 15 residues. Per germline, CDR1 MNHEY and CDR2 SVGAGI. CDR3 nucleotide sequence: TGTGCCAGCAGGCACCGGGACAGGAGCAATCAGCCCCAGCATTTT. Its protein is CASRHRDRSNQPQHF.

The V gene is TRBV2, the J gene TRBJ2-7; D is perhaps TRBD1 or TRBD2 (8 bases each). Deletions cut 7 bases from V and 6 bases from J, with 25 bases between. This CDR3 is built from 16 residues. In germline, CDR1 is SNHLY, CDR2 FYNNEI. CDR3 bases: TGTGCCAGCAAGAGGGCGGGAGGAGACGGGACAGGCGAGCAGTACTTC. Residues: CASKRAGGDGTGEQYF.

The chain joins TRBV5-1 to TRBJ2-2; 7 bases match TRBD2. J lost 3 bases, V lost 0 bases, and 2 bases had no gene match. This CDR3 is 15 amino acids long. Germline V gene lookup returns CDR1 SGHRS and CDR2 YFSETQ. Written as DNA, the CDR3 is TGCGCCAGCAGCTTGGTTCTAGCGGACACCGGGGAGCTGTTTTTT. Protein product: CASSLVLADTGELFF. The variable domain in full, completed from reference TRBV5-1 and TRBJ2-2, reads KAGVTQTPRYLIKTRGQQVTLSCSPISGHRSVSWYQQTPGQGLQFLFEYFSETQRNKGNFPGRFSGRQFSNSRSEMNVSTLELGDSALYLCASSLVLADTGELFFGEGSRLTVL.

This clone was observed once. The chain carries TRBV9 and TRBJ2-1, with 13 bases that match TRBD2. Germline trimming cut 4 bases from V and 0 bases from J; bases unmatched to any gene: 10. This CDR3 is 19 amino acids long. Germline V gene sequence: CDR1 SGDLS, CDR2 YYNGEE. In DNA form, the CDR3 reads TGTGCCAGCAGCCCCATAGGGACTAGCGGGATGACCTCCTACAATGAGCAGTTCTTC. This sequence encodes CASSPIGTSGMTSYNEQFF.

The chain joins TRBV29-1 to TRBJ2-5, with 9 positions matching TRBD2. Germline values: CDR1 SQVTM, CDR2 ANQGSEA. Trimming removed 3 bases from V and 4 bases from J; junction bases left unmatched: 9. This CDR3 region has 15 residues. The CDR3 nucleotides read TGCAGCGTTGAGGTTAGCGGGAGTAGAAGAGAGACCCAGTACTTC. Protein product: CSVEVSGSRRETQYF.

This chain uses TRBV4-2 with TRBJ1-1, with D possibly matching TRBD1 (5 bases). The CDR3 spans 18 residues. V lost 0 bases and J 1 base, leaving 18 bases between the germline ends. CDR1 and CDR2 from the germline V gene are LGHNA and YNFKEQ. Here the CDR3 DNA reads TGTGCCAGCAGCCAAGATCTGACTCGGGGCGCAGAGAACACTGAAGCTTTCTTT. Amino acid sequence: CASSQDLTRGAENTEAFF.

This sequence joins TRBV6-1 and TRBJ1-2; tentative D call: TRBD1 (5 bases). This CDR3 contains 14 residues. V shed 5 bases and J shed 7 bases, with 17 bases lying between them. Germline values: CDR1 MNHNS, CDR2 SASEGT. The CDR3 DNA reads TGTGCCAGCAGTTGGGAGTGGGGGGAACCTGGCTACACCTTC. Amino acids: CASSWEWGEPGYTF.

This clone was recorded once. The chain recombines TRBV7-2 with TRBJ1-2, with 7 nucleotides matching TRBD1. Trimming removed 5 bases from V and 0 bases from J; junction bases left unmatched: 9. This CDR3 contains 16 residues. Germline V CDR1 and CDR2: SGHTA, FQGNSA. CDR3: CASSLWRGLANYGYTF. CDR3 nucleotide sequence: TGTGCCAGCAGCCTCTGGAGGGGGCTGGCTAACTATGGCTACACCTTC.

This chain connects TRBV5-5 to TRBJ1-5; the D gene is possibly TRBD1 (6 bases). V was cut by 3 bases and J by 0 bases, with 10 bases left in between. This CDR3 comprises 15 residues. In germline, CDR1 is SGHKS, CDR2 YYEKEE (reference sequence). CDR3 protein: CASSYGTNSNQPQHF. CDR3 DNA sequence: TGTGCCAGCAGCTACGGGACAAATAGCAATCAGCCCCAGCATTTT.